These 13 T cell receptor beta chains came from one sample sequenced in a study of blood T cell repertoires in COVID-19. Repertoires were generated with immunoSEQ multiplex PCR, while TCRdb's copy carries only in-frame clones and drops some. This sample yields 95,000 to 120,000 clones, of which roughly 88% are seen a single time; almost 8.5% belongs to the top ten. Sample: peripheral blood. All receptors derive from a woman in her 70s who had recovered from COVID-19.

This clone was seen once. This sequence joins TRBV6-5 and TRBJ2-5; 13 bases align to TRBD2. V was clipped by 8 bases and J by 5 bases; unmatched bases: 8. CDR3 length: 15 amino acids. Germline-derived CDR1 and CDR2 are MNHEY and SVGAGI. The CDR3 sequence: CASSPGLAGVETQYF. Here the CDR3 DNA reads TGTGCCAGCTCGCCCGGACTAGCGGGAGTGGAGACCCAGTACTTC.

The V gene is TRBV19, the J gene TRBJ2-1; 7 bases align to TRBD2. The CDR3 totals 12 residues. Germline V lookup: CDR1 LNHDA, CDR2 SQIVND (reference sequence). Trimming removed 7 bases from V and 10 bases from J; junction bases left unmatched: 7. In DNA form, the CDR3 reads TGTGCCAGTAATCGGGGGGTCTGGGAGCAGTTCTTC. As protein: CASNRGVWEQFF.

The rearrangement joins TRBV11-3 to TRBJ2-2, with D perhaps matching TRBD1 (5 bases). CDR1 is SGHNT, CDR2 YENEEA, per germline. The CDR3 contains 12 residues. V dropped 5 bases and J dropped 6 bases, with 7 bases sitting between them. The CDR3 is CASSLRAGELFF. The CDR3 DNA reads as TGTGCCAGCAGCCTCAGGGCCGGGGAGCTGTTTTTT.

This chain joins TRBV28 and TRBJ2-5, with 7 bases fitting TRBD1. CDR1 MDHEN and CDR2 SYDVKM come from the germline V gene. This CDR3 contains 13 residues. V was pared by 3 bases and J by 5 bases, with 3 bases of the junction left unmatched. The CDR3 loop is CASSLGTDETQYF. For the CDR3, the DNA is TGTGCCAGCAGTTTGGGGACAGACGAGACCCAGTACTTC.

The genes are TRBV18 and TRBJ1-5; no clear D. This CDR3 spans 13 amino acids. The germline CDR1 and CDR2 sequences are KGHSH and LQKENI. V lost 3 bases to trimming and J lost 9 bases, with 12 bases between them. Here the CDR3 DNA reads TGTGCCAGCTCACCTGTAGGCCAGCGGCCCCAGCATTTT. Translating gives CASSPVGQRPQHF. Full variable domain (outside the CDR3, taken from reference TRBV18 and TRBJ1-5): NAGVMQNPRHLVRRRGQEARLRCSPMKGHSHVYWYRQLPEEGLKFMVYLQKENIIDESGMPKERFSAEFPKEGPSILRIQQVVRGDSAAYFCASSPVGQRPQHFGDGTRLSIL.

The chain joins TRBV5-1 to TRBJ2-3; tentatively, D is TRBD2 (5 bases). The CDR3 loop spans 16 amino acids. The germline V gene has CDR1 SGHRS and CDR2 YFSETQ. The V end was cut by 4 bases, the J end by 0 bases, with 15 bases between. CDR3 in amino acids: CASSQVLGASTDTQYF. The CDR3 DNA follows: TGCGCCAGCAGCCAAGTACTAGGAGCTAGCACAGATACGCAGTATTTT.

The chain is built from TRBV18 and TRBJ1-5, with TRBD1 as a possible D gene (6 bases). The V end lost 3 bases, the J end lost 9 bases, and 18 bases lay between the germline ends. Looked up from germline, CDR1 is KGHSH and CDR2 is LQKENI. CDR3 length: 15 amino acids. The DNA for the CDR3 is TGTGCCAGCTCACCCTCAGGACAGAATGTTCCGCCCCAGCATTTT. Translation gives CASSPSGQNVPPQHF.

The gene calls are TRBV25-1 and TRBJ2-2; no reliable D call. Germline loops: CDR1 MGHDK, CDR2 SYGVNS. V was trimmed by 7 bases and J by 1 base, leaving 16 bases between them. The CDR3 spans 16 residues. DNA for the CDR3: TGTGCCAGCATGAGAGGTACCACTGGGAACACCGGGGAGCTGTTTTTT. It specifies CASMRGTTGNTGELFF.

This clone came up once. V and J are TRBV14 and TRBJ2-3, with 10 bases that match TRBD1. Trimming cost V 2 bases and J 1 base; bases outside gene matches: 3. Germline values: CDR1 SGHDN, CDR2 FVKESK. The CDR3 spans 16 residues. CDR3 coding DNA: TGTGCCAGCAGCCAAACGACAGGGGGCCGCACAGATACGCAGTATTTT. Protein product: CASSQTTGGRTDTQYF.

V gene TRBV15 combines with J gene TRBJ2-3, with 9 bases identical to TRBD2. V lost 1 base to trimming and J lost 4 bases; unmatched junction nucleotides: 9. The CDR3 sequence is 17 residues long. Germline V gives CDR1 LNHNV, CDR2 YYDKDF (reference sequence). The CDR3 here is CATSRGERLAVSDTQYF. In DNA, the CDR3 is TGTGCCACCAGCAGAGGAGAAAGACTAGCGGTGTCAGATACGCAGTATTTT.

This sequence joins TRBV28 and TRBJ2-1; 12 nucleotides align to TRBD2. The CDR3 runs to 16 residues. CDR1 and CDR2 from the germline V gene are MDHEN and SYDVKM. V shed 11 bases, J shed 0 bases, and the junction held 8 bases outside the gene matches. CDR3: CAARASGRASYNEQFF. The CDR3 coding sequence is TGTGCCGCCAGGGCTAGCGGGAGGGCCTCCTACAATGAGCAGTTCTTC.

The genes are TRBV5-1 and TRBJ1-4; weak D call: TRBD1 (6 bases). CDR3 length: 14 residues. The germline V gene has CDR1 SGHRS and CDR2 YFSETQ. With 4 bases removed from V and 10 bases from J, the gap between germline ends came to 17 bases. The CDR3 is CASSGTGNRAKLFF. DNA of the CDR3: TGCGCCAGCAGCGGTACAGGGAATCGGGCAAAACTGTTTTTT.

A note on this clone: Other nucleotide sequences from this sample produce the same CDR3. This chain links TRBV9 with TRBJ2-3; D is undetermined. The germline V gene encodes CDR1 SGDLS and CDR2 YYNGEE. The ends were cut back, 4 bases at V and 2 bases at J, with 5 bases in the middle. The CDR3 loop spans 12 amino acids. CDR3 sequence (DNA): TGTGCCAGCAGCAGAGTCACAGATACGCAGTATTTT. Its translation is CASSRVTDTQYF.